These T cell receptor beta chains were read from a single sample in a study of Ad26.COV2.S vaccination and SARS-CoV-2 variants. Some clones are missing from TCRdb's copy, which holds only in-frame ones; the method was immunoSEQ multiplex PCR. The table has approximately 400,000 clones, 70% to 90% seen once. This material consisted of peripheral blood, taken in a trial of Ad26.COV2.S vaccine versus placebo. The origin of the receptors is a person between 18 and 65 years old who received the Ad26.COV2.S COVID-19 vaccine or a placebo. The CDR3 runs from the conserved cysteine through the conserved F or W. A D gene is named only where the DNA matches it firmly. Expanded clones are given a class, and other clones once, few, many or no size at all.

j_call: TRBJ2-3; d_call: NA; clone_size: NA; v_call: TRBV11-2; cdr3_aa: CASSLGLARTDTQYF; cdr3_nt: TGTGCCAGCAGCTTAGGGCTAGCGCGCACAGATACGCAGTATTTT
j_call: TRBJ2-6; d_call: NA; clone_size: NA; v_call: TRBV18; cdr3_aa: CASSPPGVSGANVLTF; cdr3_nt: TGTGCCAGCTCACCACCTGGGGTCTCTGGGGCCAACGTCCTGACTTTC
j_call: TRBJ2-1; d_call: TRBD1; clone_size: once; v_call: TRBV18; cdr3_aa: CASSPTDRAFYNEQFF; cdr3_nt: TGTGCCAGCTCACCTACGGACAGGGCTTTCTACAATGAGCAGTTCTTC
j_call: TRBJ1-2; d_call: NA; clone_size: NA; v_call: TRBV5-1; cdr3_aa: CASSSIQGRDGYTF; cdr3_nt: TGCGCCAGCAGTAGTATACAGGGAAGAGATGGCTACACCTTC
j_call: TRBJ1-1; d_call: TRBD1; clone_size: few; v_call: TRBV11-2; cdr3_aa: CASSSRQGMSTEAFF; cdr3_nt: TGTGCCAGCAGCTCCAGACAGGGTATGAGCACTGAAGCTTTCTTT
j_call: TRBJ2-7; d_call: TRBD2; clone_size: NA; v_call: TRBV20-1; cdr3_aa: CSASPAGGRSEQYF; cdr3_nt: TGCAGTGCTAGTCCCGCGGGGGGTAGGAGTGAGCAGTACTTC
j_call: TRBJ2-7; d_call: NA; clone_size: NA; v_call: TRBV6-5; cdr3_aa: CASMDGAYEQYF; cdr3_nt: TGTGCCAGCATGGACGGAGCCTACGAGCAGTACTTC
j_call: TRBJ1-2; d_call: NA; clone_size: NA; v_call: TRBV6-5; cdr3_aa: CASSYEGNYGYTF; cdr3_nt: TGTGCCAGCAGTTACGAGGGGAACTATGGCTACACCTTC
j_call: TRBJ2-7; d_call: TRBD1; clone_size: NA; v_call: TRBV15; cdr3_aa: CATGGQGYEQYF; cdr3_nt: TGTGCCACCGGGGGACAGGGCTACGAGCAGTACTTC
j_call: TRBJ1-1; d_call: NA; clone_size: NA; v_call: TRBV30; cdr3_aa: CAWIADMNTEAFF; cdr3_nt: TGTGCCTGGATCGCAGATATGAACACTGAAGCTTTCTTT
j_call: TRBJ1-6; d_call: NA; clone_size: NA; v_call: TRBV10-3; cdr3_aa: CAISEEGSNSPLHF; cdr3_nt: TGTGCCATCAGTGAGGAGGGGAGTAATTCACCCCTCCACTTT
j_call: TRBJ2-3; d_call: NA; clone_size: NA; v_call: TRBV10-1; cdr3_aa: CASSVGKTRTDTQYF; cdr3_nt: TGCGCCAGCAGTGTTGGGAAGACCCGCACAGATACGCAGTATTTT
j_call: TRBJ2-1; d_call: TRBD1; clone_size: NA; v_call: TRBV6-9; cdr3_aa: CASSYLTGGLYNEQFF; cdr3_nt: TGTGCCAGCAGTTATCTGACAGGGGGCCTTTACAATGAGCAGTTCTTC
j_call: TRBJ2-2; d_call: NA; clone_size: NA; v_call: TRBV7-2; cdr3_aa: CASSQTGTGELFF; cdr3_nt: TGTGCCAGCAGTCAGACTGGGACCGGGGAGCTGTTTTTT
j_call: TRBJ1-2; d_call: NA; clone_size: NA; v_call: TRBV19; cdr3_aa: CASSMRDGGYYGYTF; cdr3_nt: TGTGCCAGTAGTATGCGGGACGGCGGATACTATGGCTACACCTTC
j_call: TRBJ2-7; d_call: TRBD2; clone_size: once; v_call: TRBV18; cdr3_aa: CASSPLPAGGPREQYF; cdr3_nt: TGTGCCAGCTCACCACTTCCAGCGGGAGGGCCCCGGGAGCAGTACTTC
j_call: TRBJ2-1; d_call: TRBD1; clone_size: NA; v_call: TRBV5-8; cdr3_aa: CASSTLDRGRSVHNEQFF; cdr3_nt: TGTGCCAGCAGCACCCTGGACAGGGGGCGGAGTGTGCACAATGAGCAGTTCTTC
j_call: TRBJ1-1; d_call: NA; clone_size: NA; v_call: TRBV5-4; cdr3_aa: CASSFGRTEAFF; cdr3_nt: TGTGCCAGCAGCTTCGGGCGGACTGAAGCTTTCTTT
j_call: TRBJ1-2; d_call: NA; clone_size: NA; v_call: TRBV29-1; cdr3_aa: CSVSNQGSAYGYTF; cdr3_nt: TGCAGCGTTTCCAATCAGGGCTCGGCTTATGGCTACACCTTC
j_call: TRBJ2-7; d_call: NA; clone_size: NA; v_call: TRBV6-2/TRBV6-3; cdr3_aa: CASSYKGGYEQYF; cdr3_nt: TGTGCCAGCAGTTACAAGGGGGGCTACGAGCAGTACTTC
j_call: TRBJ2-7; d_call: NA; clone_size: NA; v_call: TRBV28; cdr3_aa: CASRSGLPGPYEQYF; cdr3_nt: TGTGCCAGCAGATCGGGACTTCCCGGTCCCTACGAGCAGTACTTC
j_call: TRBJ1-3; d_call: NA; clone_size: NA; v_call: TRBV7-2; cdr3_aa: CASQERSSGNTIYF; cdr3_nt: TGTGCCAGCCAAGAAAGGAGCTCTGGAAACACCATATATTTT
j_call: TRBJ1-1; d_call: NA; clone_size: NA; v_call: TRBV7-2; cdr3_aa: CASSPGRNTEAFF; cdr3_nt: TGTGCCAGCAGCCCGGGACGGAACACTGAAGCTTTCTTT
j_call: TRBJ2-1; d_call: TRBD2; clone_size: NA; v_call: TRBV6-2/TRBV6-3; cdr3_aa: CASSRLAGNEQFF; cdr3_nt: TGTGCCAGCAGCAGACTAGCGGGCAATGAGCAGTTCTTC
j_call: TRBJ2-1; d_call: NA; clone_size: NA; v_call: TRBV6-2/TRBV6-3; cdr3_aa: CASSYVWGSYNEQFF; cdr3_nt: TGTGCCAGCAGTTACGTCTGGGGCTCCTACAATGAGCAGTTCTTC
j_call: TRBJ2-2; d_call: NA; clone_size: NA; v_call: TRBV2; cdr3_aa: CASTGDPTGLLSAGELFF; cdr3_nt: TGTGCCAGCACGGGCGACCCCACAGGCTTATTGTCGGCCGGGGAGCTGTTTTTT
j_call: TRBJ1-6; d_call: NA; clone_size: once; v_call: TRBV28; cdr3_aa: CASSSGTKNSPLHF; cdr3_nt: TGTGCCAGCAGCTCCGGGACAAAGAATTCACCCCTCCACTTT
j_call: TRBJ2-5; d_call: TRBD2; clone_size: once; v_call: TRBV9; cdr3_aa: CASSVAPLAGAGGTQYF; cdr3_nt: TGTGCCAGCAGCGTAGCCCCGCTAGCGGGGGCTGGGGGGACCCAGTACTTC
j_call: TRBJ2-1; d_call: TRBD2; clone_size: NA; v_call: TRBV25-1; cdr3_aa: CASRRTSGDEQFF; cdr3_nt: TGTGCCAGTCGGCGGACTAGCGGCGATGAGCAGTTCTTC
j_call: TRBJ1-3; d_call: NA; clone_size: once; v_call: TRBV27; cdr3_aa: CASSPVGSGNTIYF; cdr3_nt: TGTGCCAGCAGTCCGGTAGGCTCTGGAAACACCATATATTTT
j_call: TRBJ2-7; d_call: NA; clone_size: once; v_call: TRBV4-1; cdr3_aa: CASSHGSGTPLEQYF; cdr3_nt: TGCGCCAGCAGCCACGGTTCCGGGACACCCTTGGAGCAGTACTTC
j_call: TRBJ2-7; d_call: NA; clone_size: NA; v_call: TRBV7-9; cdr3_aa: CASSPLLRAATYEQYF; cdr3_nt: TGTGCCAGCAGCCCCCTTTTAAGGGCGGCGACCTACGAGCAGTACTTC
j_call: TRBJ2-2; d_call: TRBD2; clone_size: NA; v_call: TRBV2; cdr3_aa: CASIGLAGLNTGELFF; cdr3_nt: TGTGCCAGCATCGGACTAGCGGGTCTGAACACCGGGGAGCTGTTTTTT
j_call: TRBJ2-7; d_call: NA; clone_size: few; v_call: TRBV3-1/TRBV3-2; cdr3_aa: CASSQGGMARVKQYF; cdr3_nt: TGTGCCAGCAGCCAAGGAGGGATGGCCAGGGTAAAGCAGTACTTC
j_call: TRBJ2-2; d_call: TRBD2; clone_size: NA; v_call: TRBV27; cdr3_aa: CASSLKTSGKNTGELFF; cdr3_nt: TGTGCCAGCAGTTTGAAAACTAGCGGGAAGAACACCGGGGAGCTGTTTTTT
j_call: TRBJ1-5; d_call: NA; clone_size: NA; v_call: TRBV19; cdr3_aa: CASRQSLSGYNQPQHF; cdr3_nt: TGTGCCAGTAGGCAATCTCTCTCAGGTTACAATCAGCCCCAGCATTTT
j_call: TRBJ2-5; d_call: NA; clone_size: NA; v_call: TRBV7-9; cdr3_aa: CASSPSGESETQYF; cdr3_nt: TGTGCCAGCAGCCCGTCAGGGGAATCGGAGACCCAGTACTTC
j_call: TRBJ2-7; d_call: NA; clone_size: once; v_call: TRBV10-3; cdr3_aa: CAISQTGEQYF; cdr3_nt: TGTGCCATCAGCCAGACCGGCGAGCAGTACTTC
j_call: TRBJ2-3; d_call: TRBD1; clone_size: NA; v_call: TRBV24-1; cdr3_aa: CATSAPQGFEGDTQYF; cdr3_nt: TGTGCCACCAGTGCCCCACAGGGGTTTGAGGGAGATACGCAGTATTTT
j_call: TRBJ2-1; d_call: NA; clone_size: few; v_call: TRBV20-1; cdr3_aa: CSAPGGNEQFF; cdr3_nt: TGCAGTGCTCCAGGGGGGAATGAGCAGTTCTTC
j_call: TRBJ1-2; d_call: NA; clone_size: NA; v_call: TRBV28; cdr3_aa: CASSFSLSGYTF; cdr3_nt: TGTGCCAGCAGTTTCTCCCTCTCTGGCTACACCTTC
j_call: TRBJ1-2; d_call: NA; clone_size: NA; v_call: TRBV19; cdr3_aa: CASSTGPNYGYTF; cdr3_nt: TGTGCCAGTAGTACGGGGCCTAACTATGGCTACACCTTC
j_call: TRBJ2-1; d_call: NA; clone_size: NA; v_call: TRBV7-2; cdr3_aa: CASSPFDSVSYNEQFF; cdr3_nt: TGTGCCAGCAGCCCCTTCGACTCTGTCTCCTACAATGAGCAGTTCTTC
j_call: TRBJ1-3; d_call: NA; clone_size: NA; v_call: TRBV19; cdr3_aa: CASSIGGNTIYF; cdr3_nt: TGTGCCAGTAGTATCGGTGGAAACACCATATATTTT
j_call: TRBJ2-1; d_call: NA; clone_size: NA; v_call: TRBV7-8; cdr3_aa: CASSLVGANNEQFF; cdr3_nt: TGTGCCAGCAGCTTAGTGGGGGCGAACAATGAGCAGTTCTTC
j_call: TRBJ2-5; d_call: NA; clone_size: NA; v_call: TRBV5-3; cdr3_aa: CARSLEDFLETQYF; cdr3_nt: TGTGCCAGAAGCTTGGAGGACTTCTTGGAGACCCAGTACTTC
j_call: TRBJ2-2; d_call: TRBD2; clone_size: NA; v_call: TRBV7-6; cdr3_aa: CASSPSASGFGELFF; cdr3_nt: TGTGCCAGCAGCCCCTCAGCTAGCGGGTTCGGGGAGCTGTTTTTT
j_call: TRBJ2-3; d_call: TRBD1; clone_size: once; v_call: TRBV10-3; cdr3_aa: CAISGQGITDTQYF; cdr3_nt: TGTGCCATCAGTGGACAGGGTATAACAGATACGCAGTATTTT
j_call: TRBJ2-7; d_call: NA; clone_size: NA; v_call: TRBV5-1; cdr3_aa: CASRGSGYEQYF; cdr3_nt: TGCGCCAGCAGGGGGTCGGGCTACGAGCAGTACTTC
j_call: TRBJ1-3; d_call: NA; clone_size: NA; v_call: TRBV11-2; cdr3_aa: CASSYRESGNTIYF; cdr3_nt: TGTGCCAGCAGCTATAGGGAGTCTGGAAACACCATATATTTT
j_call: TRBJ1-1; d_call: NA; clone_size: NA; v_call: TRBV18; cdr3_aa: CASSIWEDYTEAFF; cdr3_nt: TGTGCCAGCTCAATTTGGGAGGATTACACTGAAGCTTTCTTT
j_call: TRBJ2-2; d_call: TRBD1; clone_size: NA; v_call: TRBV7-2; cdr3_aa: CASSPQGATNTGELFF; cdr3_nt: TGTGCCAGCAGCCCGCAGGGGGCTACGAACACCGGGGAGCTGTTTTTT
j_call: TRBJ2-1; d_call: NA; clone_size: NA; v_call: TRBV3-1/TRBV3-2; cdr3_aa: CASSQEFQIYNEQFF; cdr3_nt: TGTGCCAGCAGCCAAGAGTTCCAGATTTACAATGAGCAGTTCTTC